This TCR beta chain was sequenced for a study of blood T cell repertoires in COVID-19 (dated by TCRdb to the early 2020s). A note on the overall study: Samples covering the acute and convalescent phases of COVID-19 were provided by collaborators in the United States, Italy and Spain. The prospective study material was composed of cDNA or gDNA derived from T cells, B-cell-depleted T cells, or PBMCs. Subjects who had been exposed to COVID-19, were actively infected with it, or had recovered from it provided the deeply sampled blood TCRbeta repertoires that made up the dataset. The repertoires were released in a freely available public database intended as a resource for research on the immune response to SARS-CoV-2. The samples were drawn from the first 160 participants of the ongoing ImmuneRACE study and from some 1,300 subjects provided by 6 global collaborators. Sample metadata almost always included a de-identified subject ID, COVID-19 status, age in years and sex. Where available, HLA class I and class II types were obtained from metadata supplied by the sample provider rather than from assay-based typing.

The immunoSEQ Assay, a bias-controlled multiplex PCR, was used to amplify TCRbeta CDR3 regions from genomic DNA. Under the source paper's analysis protocol: Within the assay, amplification of reference gene primers was used to estimate how many nucleated cells each sample contained. To quantify the absolute abundance of each unique TCRbeta CDR3 rearrangement, sequence reads were collapsed and filtered. For each sample, productive Simpson clonality was calculated as the square root of Simpson's diversity index across productive rearrangements. The source is immuneACCESS, and TCRdb retained only in-frame sequences with V and J called. Part of the clones is not carried over; for the studies checked, unresolved V genes explain less than half of this, and the remainder is unexplained. The V and J calls and clone size are taken from that table; D and trimming were inferred from the DNA. For this sample the table gives 180,000 or so clones, of which about 83% were detected only once. The top ten clones comprise about 9.7% of the sample.

As to this clone: The target of this receptor is not known. There are no base qualities to consult, and no much larger clone falls within one base.

CDR3 length: 17 amino acids, cysteine to phenylalanine. CDR3 DNA is the only sequence kept; it has 51 bases, read in frame from the first base. Here V drops 4 bases and J drops 2 bases, and the junction holds 4 bases not matched to any gene. CDR1 KGHDR and CDR2 SFDVKD are derived from the germline V gene. Findings and caveats that apply to the study as a whole: How much clinical and demographic metadata was included differed by source and by participant, and the metadata was provided uncurated.

Participants in the prospective study were enrolled through a virtual design, were aged about 18 to 90 years, and lived in approximately 25 United States geographic areas. Cohort assignment in the prospective study relied on participant-reported clinical history from a screening survey and a study questionnaire. Recovered participants in ImmuneRACE Cohort 3 were defined as having two consecutive negative NP/OP PCR tests, clearance from a healthcare professional, or resolution of symptoms. In the prospective study, mobile phlebotomists collected whole blood, serum and a nasopharyngeal or oropharyngeal swab from each participant. Participants in the prospective study had the option to provide additional blood draws and questionnaires over a 2-month period. Before DNA extraction, prospective study blood samples were shipped either frozen or at room temperature.

The TCR comes from a woman in her 30s who had recovered from COVID-19. The rearranged segments are TRBV24-1 and TRBJ2-1; 13 bases in between match TRBD2. Sequenced: PBMCs or T cells enriched from blood (not recorded which). The nucleotides are TGTGCCACCAGTGACCAAGGGACTAGCGGGACCTACAATGAGCAGTTCTTC. This codes for CATSDQGTSGTYNEQFF.